This TCR beta chain was identified during a study of cytomegalovirus exposure and HLA in healthy donors. Study-wide results and limits: The authors confirmed in vitro that three CMV-associated chains were specific for CMV antigens. Indistinguishable V segments such as TRBV6-2 and TRBV6-3 were excluded. A previous analysis found most TCR beta V segments productive roughly 90% or roughly 30% of the time.

Worth noting for this clone: Its specificity is unknown.

Primers: 60 Vbeta forward and 13 Jbeta reverse. TCRdb's copy holds only in-frame clones and misses some; the assay was immunoSEQ multiplex PCR. Seen here are over 150,000 clones, 85% observed once, and the top ten hold 1%. The CDR3 is 13 residues long. Germline assignment: CDR1 MDHEN and CDR2 SYDVKM. V lost 7 bases, J lost 0 bases, and 10 bases lay in between. Sequenced: PBMCs. The rearrangement uses TRBV28 and TRBJ2-7; D remains ambiguous. The TCR was taken from a boy aged 2 to 10 in good health and CMV-seronegative. Here the CDR3 DNA reads TGTGCCAGCACCCCGCTGGGCTCCTACGAGCAGTACGTC. Its protein product is CASTPLGSYEQYV.